This passage covers 19 T cell receptor beta chains from one sample sequenced in a study of blood T cell repertoires in COVID-19. Using immunoSEQ multiplex PCR, the repertoire was profiled, and TCRdb retains in-frame clones only, with some absent. The repertoire consists of fewer than 350,000 clones, with 75% to 85% occurring once and the leading ten covering about 7%. Sequencing was done on a sample of peripheral blood. These receptors were obtained from a human donor in a cohort sampled during active COVID-19.

This clone was picked up a small number of times. The chain recombines TRBV19 with TRBJ1-1; D possibly corresponds to TRBD1 (5 bases). This CDR3 is built from 14 residues. Per the germline V gene, CDR1 is LNHDA and CDR2 is SQIVND (reference sequence). Trimming stripped 5 bases from V and 6 bases from J, with 16 bases between. For the CDR3, the DNA is TGTGCCAGTAGTCCACCTGGGGGGATCGCTGAAGCTTTCTTT. Translated: CASSPPGGIAEAFF.

V and J are TRBV29-1 and TRBJ1-1; TRBD1 matches at 10 bases. V shed 5 bases and J 6 bases; nucleotides not matched to a gene: 9. The V gene's germline CDR1 is SQVTM and CDR2 ANQGSEA. This CDR3 spans 14 amino acids. The CDR3 reads CSVSETGGLSEAFF. The CDR3 region has the DNA TGCAGCGTTTCGGAGACAGGGGGCTTATCTGAAGCTTTCTTT. The full variable domain, its missing parts supplied by reference TRBV29-1 and TRBJ1-1, is SAVISQKPSRDICQRGTSLTIQCQVDSQVTMMFWYRQQPGQSLTLIATANQGSEATYESGFVIDKFPISRPNLTFSTLTVSNMSPEDSSIYLCSVSETGGLSEAFFGQGTRLTVV.

The V gene is TRBV2, the J gene TRBJ1-5; unclear D gene. With 8 bases removed from V and 7 bases from J, the gap between germline ends came to 12 bases. Germline lookup yields CDR1 SNHLY and CDR2 FYNNEI. The CDR3 length is 12 residues. CDR3: CASGEEVQPQHF. The CDR3 DNA is TGTGCCAGCGGGGAGGAGGTCCAGCCCCAGCATTTT.

The rearrangement uses TRBV9 and TRBJ2-3; D is undetermined. Deletions cut 3 bases from V and 2 bases from J, with 7 bases between. The CDR3 runs 13 residues. Germline CDR1 reads SGDLS; CDR2 reads YYNGEE. CDR3 loop: CASSAPSTDTQYF. In DNA form, the CDR3 reads TGTGCCAGCAGCGCCCCCTCCACAGATACGCAGTATTTT.

The chain has TRBV7-3 and TRBJ1-1; 8 bases line up with TRBD1. J was trimmed by 11 bases and V by 5 bases; bases with no gene match: 7. The CDR3 consists of 12 residues. Germline V gene sequence: CDR1 SGHTA, CDR2 FQGTGA. CDR3 residues: CASSPNRGSAFF. The CDR3 DNA sequence: TGTGCCAGCAGCCCGAACAGGGGGTCCGCTTTCTTT. Using reference TRBV7-3 and TRBJ1-1 for the parts outside the CDR3, the full variable domain is GAGVSQTPSNKVTEKGKYVELRCDPISGHTALYWYRQSLGQGPEFLIYFQGTGAADDSGLPNDRFFAVRPEGSVSTLKIQRTERGDSAVYLCASSPNRGSAFFGQGTRLTVV.

The chain couples TRBV27 to TRBJ1-5; tentative D call: TRBD1 (6 bases). V was shortened by 2 bases and J by 9 bases, with 17 bases between the two germline ends. The CDR3 runs to 15 residues. The V gene's germline CDR1 is MNHEY and CDR2 SMNVEV (reference sequence). Here the CDR3 reads CASSLVRDKHRPQHF. CDR3 nucleotide sequence: TGTGCCAGCAGTTTAGTCCGGGACAAGCATCGGCCCCAGCATTTT.

CDR3 loop: CASSLKGQGGGYTF. CDR3 in DNA: TGTGCCAGCAGCTTGAAGGGGCAGGGAGGAGGCTACACCTTC. The rearrangement joins TRBV5-6 to TRBJ1-2, with D possibly being TRBD1 (5 bases). V dropped 1 base and J dropped 8 bases, with 15 bases sitting between them. This CDR3 spans 14 amino acids. Germline V gene lookup returns CDR1 SGHDT and CDR2 YYEEEE.

The V gene is TRBV15, the J gene TRBJ1-6, with 7 bases aligning to TRBD1. V shed 4 bases, J shed 8 bases, and the junction held 8 bases outside the gene matches. CDR3 length equals 15 residues. Germline V gene sequence: CDR1 LNHNV, CDR2 YYDKDF (reference sequence). The CDR3 nucleotides are TGTGCCACCAGCACTGACAGGGTGACTTATTCACCCCTCCACTTT. It translates to CATSTDRVTYSPLHF. Filled out from reference TRBV15 and TRBJ1-6, the complete variable domain reads DAMVIQNPRYQVTQFGKPVTLSCSQTLNHNVMYWYQQKSSQAPKLLFHYYDKDFNNEADTPDNFQSRRPNTSFCFLDIRSPGLGDTAMYLCATSTDRVTYSPLHFGNGTRLTVT.

The chain employs TRBV18 and TRBJ1-1; 9 nucleotides align to TRBD1. The CDR3 has 15 residues. Germline lookup yields CDR1 KGHSH and CDR2 LQKENI. The ends lost 3 bases at V and 8 bases at J; junction bases unmatched: 10. CDR3 sequence: CASSPPKQGAGEAFF. CDR3 in DNA: TGTGCCAGCTCACCCCCCAAACAGGGGGCAGGGGAAGCTTTCTTT.

The V and J genes are TRBV7-9 and TRBJ1-6; D ambiguous. The length of the CDR3 is 13 residues. V was cut by 1 base and J by 7 bases, with 5 bases left in between. Germline values: CDR1 SEHNR, CDR2 FQNEAQ (reference sequence). CDR3 loop: CASSLGENSPLHF. CDR3 nucleotides: TGTGCCAGCAGCTTAGGGGAGAATTCACCCCTCCACTTT.

The rearrangement uses TRBV6-5 and TRBJ1-6, with D uncertain. The CDR3 consists of 14 residues. Germline CDR1 reads MNHEY; CDR2 reads SVGAGI. V shed 8 bases and J shed 0 bases, with 8 bases lying between them. The CDR3 bases are TGTGCCAGCCAAACTGGCTCCTATAATTCACCCCTCCACTTT. Protein sequence: CASQTGSYNSPLHF.

Only a few counts were recorded for this clone. This chain joins TRBV6-2 or TRBV6-3 and TRBJ2-7, with 12 bases identical to TRBD2. The junction had 5 bases not matched to a gene; V was cut back by 5 bases and J by 3 bases. CDR3 length: 15 amino acids. Germline V gene sequence: CDR1 MNHEY, CDR2 SVGEGT. Written as DNA, the CDR3 is TGTGCCAGCAGTCGACTAGCGGGGGAAATCTACGAGCAGTACTTC. This sequence encodes CASSRLAGEIYEQYF.

CDR3 coding DNA: TGTGCCAGCTCTACAGGGGATCATCGCTACGAGCAGTACTTC. It specifies CASSTGDHRYEQYF. V usage is TRBV5-4 and J usage is TRBJ2-7, with 7 bases identical to TRBD1. The ends lost 7 bases at V and 3 bases at J; junction bases unmatched: 10. This CDR3 spans 14 amino acids. Germline-derived CDR1 and CDR2 are SGHNT and YYREEE (reference sequence).

CDR3 DNA sequence: TGTGCCAGTAGTATTCGGGATTTGAACACTGAAGCTTTCTTT. It specifies CASSIRDLNTEAFF. V and J are TRBV19 and TRBJ1-1; no definite D call. The V gene's germline CDR1 is LNHDA and CDR2 SQIVND (reference sequence). The V end was cut by 3 bases, the J end by 0 bases, with 8 bases between. This CDR3 has 14 amino acids.

The J gene is TRBJ1-5, the V gene TRBV19; no clear D. Germline V gene sequence: CDR1 LNHDA, CDR2 SQIVND (reference sequence). V was clipped by 6 bases and J by 1 base, with 7 bases between them. The CDR3 is made up of 13 amino acids. The CDR3 DNA follows: TGTGCCAGTAGAGCTCCCAGCAATCAGCCCCAGCATTTT. Residues: CASRAPSNQPQHF.

The V and J genes are TRBV7-2 and TRBJ2-2, with D unclear. The germline gives CDR1 SGHTA, CDR2 FQGNSA. V lost 4 bases and J lost 3, with 12 bases in between. The CDR3 is 15 amino acids. This chain's CDR3 is CASSSWALHTGELFF. The CDR3 bases are TGTGCCAGCAGCTCGTGGGCTCTTCACACCGGGGAGCTGTTTTTT.

This clone was seen just once. This chain links TRBV6-5 with TRBJ2-1, with 9 bases matching TRBD1. Germline-derived CDR1 and CDR2 are MNHEY and SVGAGI. The CDR3 is 13 residues long. After removal of 10 bases from V and 6 bases from J, the junction contained 7 bases not matched to a gene. CDR3 DNA: TGTGCCACGACCGGGACAGGGTCCAATGAGCAGTTCTTC. This sequence encodes CATTGTGSNEQFF.

The chain combines TRBV6-5 with TRBJ2-3; the match to TRBD2 covers 8 bases. Per germline, CDR1 MNHEY and CDR2 SVGAGI. Losses at the gene ends were 6 bases for V and 1 base for J; bases not matched to a gene: 6. This CDR3 region has 15 residues. The CDR3 DNA sequence: TGTGCCAGCAGGGGGGCAGCGGGGGGCACAGATACGCAGTATTTT. This sequence encodes CASRGAAGGTDTQYF.

The genes are TRBV6-5 and TRBJ1-2; D may be TRBD1 (5 bases). This CDR3 has 12 residues. In germline, CDR1 is MNHEY, CDR2 SVGAGI. Trimming left V 5 bases short and J 6 bases short, with 10 bases between. CDR3 in amino acids: CASSPQGDGYTF. The CDR3, as DNA: TGTGCCAGCAGTCCTCAGGGTGATGGCTACACCTTC.